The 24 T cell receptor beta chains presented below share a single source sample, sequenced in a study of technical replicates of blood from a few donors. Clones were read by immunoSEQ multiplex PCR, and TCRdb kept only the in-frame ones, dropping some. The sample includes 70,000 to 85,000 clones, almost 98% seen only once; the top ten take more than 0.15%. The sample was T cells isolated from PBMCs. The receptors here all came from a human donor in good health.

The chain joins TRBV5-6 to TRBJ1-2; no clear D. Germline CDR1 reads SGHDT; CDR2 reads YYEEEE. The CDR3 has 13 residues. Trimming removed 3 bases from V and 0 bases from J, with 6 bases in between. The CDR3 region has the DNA TGTGCCAGCAGCTCAACAGCTAACTATGGCTACACCTTC. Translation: CASSSTANYGYTF.

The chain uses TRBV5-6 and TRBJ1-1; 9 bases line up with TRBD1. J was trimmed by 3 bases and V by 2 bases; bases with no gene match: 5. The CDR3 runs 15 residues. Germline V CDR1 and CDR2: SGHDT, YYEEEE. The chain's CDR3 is CASSLTGGADTEAFF. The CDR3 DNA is TGTGCCAGCAGCTTAACAGGGGGCGCGGACACTGAAGCTTTCTTT.

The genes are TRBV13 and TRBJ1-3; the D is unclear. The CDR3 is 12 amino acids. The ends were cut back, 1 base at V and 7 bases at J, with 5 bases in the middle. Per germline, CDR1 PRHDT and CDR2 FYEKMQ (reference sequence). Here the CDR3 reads CASSLVSNTIYF. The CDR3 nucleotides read TGTGCCAGCAGCTTAGTCTCGAACACCATATATTTT.

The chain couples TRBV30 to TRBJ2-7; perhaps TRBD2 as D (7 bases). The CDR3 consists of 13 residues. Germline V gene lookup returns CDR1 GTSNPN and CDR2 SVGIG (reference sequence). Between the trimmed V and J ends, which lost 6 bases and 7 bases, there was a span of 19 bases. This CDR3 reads CACSRGALGEQYF. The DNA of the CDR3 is TGTGCCTGTTCACGGGGGGCCTTGGGAGAGCAGTACTTC.

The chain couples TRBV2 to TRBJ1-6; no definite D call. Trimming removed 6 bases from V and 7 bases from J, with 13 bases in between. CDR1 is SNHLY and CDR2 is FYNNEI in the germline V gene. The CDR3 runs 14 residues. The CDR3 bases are TGTGCCAGCAGGGGCCCGCTGTGGAATTCACCCCTCCACTTT. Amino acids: CASRGPLWNSPLHF. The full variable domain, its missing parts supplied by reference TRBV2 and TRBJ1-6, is EPEVTQTPSHQVTQMGQEVILRCVPISNHLYFYWYRQILGQKVEFLVSFYNNEISEKSEIFDDQFSVERPDGSNFTLKIRSTKLEDSAMYFCASRGPLWNSPLHFGNGTRLTVT.

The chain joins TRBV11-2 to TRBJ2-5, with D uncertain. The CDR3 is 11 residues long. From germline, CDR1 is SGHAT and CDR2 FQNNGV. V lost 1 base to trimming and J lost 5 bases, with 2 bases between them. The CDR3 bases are TGTGCCAGCAGCTTAGCGGAGACCCAGTACTTC. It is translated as CASSLAETQYF.

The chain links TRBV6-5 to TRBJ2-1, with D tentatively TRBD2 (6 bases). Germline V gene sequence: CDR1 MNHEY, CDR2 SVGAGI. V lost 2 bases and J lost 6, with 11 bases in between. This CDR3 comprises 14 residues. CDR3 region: CASSYGGDGNEQFF. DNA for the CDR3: TGTGCCAGCAGTTACGGCGGGGATGGCAATGAGCAGTTCTTC.

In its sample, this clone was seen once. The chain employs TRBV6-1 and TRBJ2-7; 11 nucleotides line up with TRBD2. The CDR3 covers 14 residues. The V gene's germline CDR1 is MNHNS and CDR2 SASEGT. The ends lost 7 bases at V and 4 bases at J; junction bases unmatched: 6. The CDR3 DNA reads TGTGCCAGCACTTCTAGCGGGGGGATTTACGAGCAGTACTTC. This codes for CASTSSGGIYEQYF.

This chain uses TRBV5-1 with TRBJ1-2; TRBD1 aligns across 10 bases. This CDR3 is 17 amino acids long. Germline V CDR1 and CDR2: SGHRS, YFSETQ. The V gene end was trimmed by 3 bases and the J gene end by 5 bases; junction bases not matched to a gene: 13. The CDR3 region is CASSSGTGAGLLYGYTF. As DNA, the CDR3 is TGCGCCAGCAGCTCTGGGACAGGGGCAGGCTTACTTTATGGCTACACCTTC.

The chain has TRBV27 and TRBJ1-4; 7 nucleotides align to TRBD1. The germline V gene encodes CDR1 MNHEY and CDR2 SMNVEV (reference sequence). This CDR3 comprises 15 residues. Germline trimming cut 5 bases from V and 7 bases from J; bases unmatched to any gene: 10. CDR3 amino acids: CASSQRQGRGEKLFF. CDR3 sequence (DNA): TGTGCCAGCAGTCAAAGACAGGGAAGGGGTGAAAAACTGTTTTTT. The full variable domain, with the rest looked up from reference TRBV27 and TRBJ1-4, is EAQVTQNPRYLITVTGKKLTVTCSQNMNHEYMSWYRQDPGLGLRQIYYSMNVEVTDKGDVPEGYKVSRKEKRNFPLILESPSPNQTSLYFCASSQRQGRGEKLFFGSGTQLSVL.

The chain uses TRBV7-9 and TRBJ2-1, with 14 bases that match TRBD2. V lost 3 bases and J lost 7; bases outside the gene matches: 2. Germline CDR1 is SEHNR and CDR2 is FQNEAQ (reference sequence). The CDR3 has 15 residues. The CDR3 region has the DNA TGTGCCAGCAGCTTGGGACTAGCGGGGGAGAATGAGCAGTTCTTC. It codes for CASSLGLAGENEQFF.

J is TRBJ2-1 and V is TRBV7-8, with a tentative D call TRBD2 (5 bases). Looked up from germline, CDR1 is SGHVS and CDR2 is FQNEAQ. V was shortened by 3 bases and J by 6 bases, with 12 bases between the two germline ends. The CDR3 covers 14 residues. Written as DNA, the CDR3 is TGTGCCAGCAGCTTGTTTCTAGCCGCCAATGAGCAGTTCTTC. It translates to CASSLFLAANEQFF.

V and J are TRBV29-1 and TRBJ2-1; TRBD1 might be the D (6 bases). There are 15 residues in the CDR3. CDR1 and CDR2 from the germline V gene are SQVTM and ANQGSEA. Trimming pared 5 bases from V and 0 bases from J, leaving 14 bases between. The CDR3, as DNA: TGCAGCGTTCTTGGACCCAGGGGCTCCTACAATGAGCAGTTCTTC. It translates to CSVLGPRGSYNEQFF.

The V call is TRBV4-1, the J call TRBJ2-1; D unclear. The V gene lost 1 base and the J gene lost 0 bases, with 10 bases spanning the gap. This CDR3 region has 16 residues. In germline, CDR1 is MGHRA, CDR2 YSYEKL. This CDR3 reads CASSQGLLSSYNEQFF. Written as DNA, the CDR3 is TGCGCCAGCAGCCAAGGCCTTCTGAGCTCCTACAATGAGCAGTTCTTC.

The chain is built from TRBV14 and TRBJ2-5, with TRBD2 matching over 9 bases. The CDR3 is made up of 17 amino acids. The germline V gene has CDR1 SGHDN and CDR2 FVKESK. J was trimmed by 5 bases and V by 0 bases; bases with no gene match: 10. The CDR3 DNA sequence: TGTGCCAGCAGCCAAGAAGGTCTAGCGGGGATGGGGGAGACCCAGTACTTC. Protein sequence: CASSQEGLAGMGETQYF.

Here the CDR3 DNA reads TGTGCCAGCAGTGAAACAGGACCTAACTATGGCTACACCTTC. Its translation is CASSETGPNYGYTF. The rearrangement joins TRBV6-1 to TRBJ1-2, with a possible D match to TRBD1 (5 bases). The CDR3 spans 14 residues. The V and J ends lost 2 bases and 0 bases respectively, with 7 bases between them. Germline V lookup: CDR1 MNHNS, CDR2 SASEGT.

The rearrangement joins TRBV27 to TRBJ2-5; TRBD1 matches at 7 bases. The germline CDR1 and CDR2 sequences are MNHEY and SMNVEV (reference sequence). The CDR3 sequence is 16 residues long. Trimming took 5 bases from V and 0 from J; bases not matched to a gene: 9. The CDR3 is CASSRRQGSYQETQYF. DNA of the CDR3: TGTGCCAGCAGTCGACGACAGGGATCGTACCAAGAGACCCAGTACTTC.

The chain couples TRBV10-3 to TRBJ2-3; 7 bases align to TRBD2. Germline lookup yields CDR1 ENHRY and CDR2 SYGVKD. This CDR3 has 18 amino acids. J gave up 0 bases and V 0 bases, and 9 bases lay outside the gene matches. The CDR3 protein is CAISESYGLAASTDTQYF. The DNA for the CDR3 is TGTGCCATCAGTGAGTCGTACGGTCTAGCGGCTAGCACAGATACGCAGTATTTT.

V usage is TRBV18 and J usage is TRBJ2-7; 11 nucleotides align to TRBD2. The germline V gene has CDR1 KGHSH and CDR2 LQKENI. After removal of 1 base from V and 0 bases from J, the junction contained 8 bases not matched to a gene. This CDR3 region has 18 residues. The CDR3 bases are TGTGCCAGCTCACCACTACGTAGTGGGACTAGCGGCTCCTACGAGCAGTACTTC. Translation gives CASSPLRSGTSGSYEQYF.

The CDR3 reads CASSALGQQARNEQFF. CDR3 nucleotide sequence: TGTGCCAGCAGTGCACTCGGACAACAGGCCCGCAATGAGCAGTTCTTC. The chain employs TRBV2 and TRBJ2-1; weak D call: TRBD1 (5 bases). Deletions cut 4 bases from V and 6 bases from J, with 19 bases between. CDR3 size: 16 residues. Germline-derived CDR1 and CDR2 are SNHLY and FYNNEI.

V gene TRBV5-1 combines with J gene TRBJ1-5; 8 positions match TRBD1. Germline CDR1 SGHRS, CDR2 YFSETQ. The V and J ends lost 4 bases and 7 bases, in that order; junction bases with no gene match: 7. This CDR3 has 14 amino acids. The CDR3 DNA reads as TGCGCCAGCAGCCCAGGACAGGGATCGCAGCCCCAGCATTTT. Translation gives CASSPGQGSQPQHF.

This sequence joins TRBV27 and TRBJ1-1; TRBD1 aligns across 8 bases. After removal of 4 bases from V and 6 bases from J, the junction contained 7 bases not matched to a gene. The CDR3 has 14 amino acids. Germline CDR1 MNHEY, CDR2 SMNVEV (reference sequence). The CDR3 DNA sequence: TGTGCCAGCAGTTCGGGACAGGCCATCGCTGAAGCTTTCTTT. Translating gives CASSSGQAIAEAFF.

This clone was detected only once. This CDR3 is CASSLSPRGNTIYF. The CDR3 DNA follows: TGTGCCAGCAGTCTCTCACCCAGGGGAAACACCATATATTTT. This chain uses TRBV28 with TRBJ1-3; D gene unclear. This CDR3 is built from 14 residues. CDR1 and CDR2 (germline): MDHEN, SYDVKM. Trimming took 5 bases from V and 4 from J, leaving 12 bases between them.

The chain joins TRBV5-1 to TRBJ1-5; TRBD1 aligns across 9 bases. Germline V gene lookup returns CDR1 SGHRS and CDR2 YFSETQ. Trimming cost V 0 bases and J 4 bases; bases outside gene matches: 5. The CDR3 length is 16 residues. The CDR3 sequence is CASSLGPGQGNQPQHF. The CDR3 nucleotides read TGCGCCAGCAGCTTGGGACCGGGACAGGGAAATCAGCCCCAGCATTTT.